These 16 T cell receptor beta chains originate from one sample sequenced in a study of blood T cell repertoires in COVID-19. TCRdb keeps only in-frame clones here, not all; method: immunoSEQ multiplex PCR. The data show 200,000 or so clones, just over 85% seen once. Sequenced: PBMCs or T cells enriched from blood (not recorded which). The receptors were sampled from a woman aged 40 to 50 with acute COVID-19.

This clone was counted only a few times. This chain uses TRBV19 with TRBJ1-6; D gene ambiguous. There are 15 residues in the CDR3. Trimming pared 1 base from V and 4 bases from J, leaving 8 bases between. Germline-derived CDR1 and CDR2 are LNHDA and SQIVND (reference sequence). In nucleotides, the CDR3 is TGTGCCAGTAGTATAGGCGGGGTTTATAATTCACCCCTCCACTTT. Its translation is CASSIGGVYNSPLHF.

This chain uses TRBV5-4 with TRBJ1-1, with a possible D match to TRBD1 (5 bases). Trimming removed 7 bases from V and 0 bases from J, with 13 bases in between. From germline, CDR1 is SGHNT and CDR2 YYREEE (reference sequence). The CDR3 is made up of 14 amino acids. The DNA of the CDR3 is TGTGCCAGCCGTCAGATACAGGTGAACACTGAAGCTTTCTTT. Protein sequence: CASRQIQVNTEAFF.

The chain is built from TRBV11-1 and TRBJ1-3; 9 bases agree with TRBD1. The V gene end was trimmed by 5 bases and the J gene end by 7 bases; junction bases not matched to a gene: 3. Germline V gives CDR1 SGHAT, CDR2 FQDESV (reference sequence). The CDR3 is made up of 13 amino acids. CDR3 in amino acids: CASSPGTGNTIYF. CDR3 in DNA: TGTGCCAGCAGCCCGGGGACAGGGAACACCATATATTTT.

The J gene is TRBJ2-3, the V gene TRBV15; no firm D call. The CDR3 runs 14 residues. V lost 0 bases and J 2 bases, leaving 6 bases between the germline ends. Germline-derived CDR1 and CDR2 are LNHNV and YYDKDF (reference sequence). The DNA of the CDR3 is TGTGCCACCAGCAGAGATTCCTCCACAGATACGCAGTATTTT. Translated, it gives CATSRDSSTDTQYF.

The rearrangement uses TRBV5-5 and TRBJ1-2; no reliable D call. The CDR3 consists of 15 residues. Germline V gives CDR1 SGHKS, CDR2 YYEKEE (reference sequence). Deletions cut 1 base from V and 3 bases from J, with 13 bases between. CDR3 nucleotides: TGTGCCAGCAGCTTGACGGGTGACTCTTACTATGGCTACACCTTC. It encodes CASSLTGDSYYGYTF.

V usage is TRBV14 and J usage is TRBJ1-4; TRBD1 matches at 8 bases. The V segment lost 0 bases and the J segment 8 bases; nucleotides outside the gene matches: 11. The CDR3 sequence is 17 residues long. Germline CDR1 SGHDN, CDR2 FVKESK. CDR3 DNA: TGTGCCAGCAGCCAAGAGCTGGACAGGGCTTTCCCCGAAAAACTGTTTTTT. Translated: CASSQELDRAFPEKLFF.

The V and J genes are TRBV7-8 and TRBJ2-3; 8 nucleotides agree with TRBD2. The J segment lost 4 bases and the V segment lost 7 bases, leaving 10 bases of the junction unmatched. Germline CDR1 and CDR2: SGHVS and FQNEAQ. The CDR3 has 15 residues. The CDR3 sequence is CASNLLAGGSDTQYF. As DNA, the CDR3 is TGTGCCAGCAACCTATTGGCGGGGGGCTCAGATACGCAGTATTTT.

This chain joins TRBV5-5 and TRBJ2-1, with D tentatively TRBD1 (6 bases). The CDR3 contains 15 residues. V lost 4 bases, J lost 0 bases, and 11 bases lay in between. CDR1 and CDR2 (germline): SGHKS, YYEKEE (reference sequence). CDR3: CASSGSGVSYNEQFF. DNA for the CDR3: TGTGCCAGCAGCGGCTCAGGGGTCTCCTACAATGAGCAGTTCTTC.

V is TRBV2 and J is TRBJ2-7, with D possibly being TRBD2 (5 bases). Trimming left V 5 bases short and J 2 bases short, with 7 bases between. The CDR3 extends over 12 amino acids. Germline CDR1 and CDR2: SNHLY and FYNNEI. The CDR3 sequence is CASSPEAYEQYV. The CDR3 DNA is TGTGCCAGCAGTCCGGAGGCCTACGAGCAGTACGTC.

The gene calls are TRBV27 and TRBJ2-3; TRBD2 is a possible D gene (5 bases). This CDR3 comprises 15 residues. Germline CDR1 and CDR2: MNHEY and SMNVEV (reference sequence). V dropped 3 bases and J dropped 3 bases, with 13 bases sitting between them. The CDR3 protein is CASSLDGLATDTQYF. CDR3 coding DNA: TGTGCCAGCAGTTTGGACGGACTGGCGACAGATACGCAGTATTTT.

The chain joins TRBV13 to TRBJ2-5, with 14 bases matching TRBD2. V gave up 4 bases and J gave up 7 bases; unmatched junction bases: 11. This CDR3 region has 17 residues. Per the germline V gene, CDR1 is PRHDT and CDR2 is FYEKMQ (reference sequence). The DNA for the CDR3 is TGTGCCAGCAGCTCCCGGACTAGCGGGGGGCTGTCGGGGACCCAGTACTTC. Translating it yields CASSSRTSGGLSGTQYF.

The chain links TRBV3-1 (or the pseudogene TRBV3-2) to TRBJ2-7, with 7 bases identical to TRBD1. Trimming removed 4 bases from V and 3 bases from J; junction bases left unmatched: 6. This CDR3 has 14 residues. Per germline, CDR1 LGHDT and CDR2 YNNKEL (reference sequence). CDR3: CASSPRTGHYEQYF. The DNA of the CDR3 is TGTGCCAGCAGCCCCAGGACAGGACACTACGAGCAGTACTTC.

This clone was detected only once. Mismatch with germline at one junction end may stem from a read error. The chain employs TRBV5-6 and TRBJ1-5; TRBD1 might be the D (6 bases). Germline V CDR1 and CDR2: SGHDT, YYEEEE. The CDR3 is 16 residues long. The CDR3 loop is CASSLGRGASSQPQHF. CDR3 DNA sequence: TGTGCCAGCAGCTTGGGACGGGGGGCGAGCAGTCAGCCCCAGCATTTT.

The chain carries TRBV2 and TRBJ1-2, with 10 bases matching TRBD1. CDR1 and CDR2 from the germline V gene are SNHLY and FYNNEI. This CDR3 region has 15 residues. V dropped 8 bases and J dropped 7; count of bases not matched to a gene: 13. This chain's CDR3 is CASLEGTGVGSGYTF. In DNA form, the CDR3 reads TGTGCCAGCCTTGAGGGGACAGGGGTAGGGTCTGGCTACACCTTC.

This clone has only one observation. The CDR3 spells CASSPRENYGYTF. The CDR3 region has the DNA TGCGCCAGCAGCCCGAGGGAGAACTATGGCTACACCTTC. The J gene is TRBJ1-2, the V gene TRBV4-3; D remains ambiguous. Germline-derived CDR1 and CDR2 are LGHNA and YSLEER. Trimming pared 4 bases from V and 2 bases from J, leaving 8 bases between. The CDR3 runs 13 residues.

The genes are TRBV6-1 and TRBJ1-5; D is unclear. The CDR3 runs 14 residues. Germline V lookup: CDR1 MNHNS, CDR2 SASEGT. Trimming cost V 3 bases and J 3 bases, with 9 bases left between them. DNA for the CDR3: TGTGCCAGCAGTGAGCTGGAGACCAATCAGCCCCAGCATTTT. Translated: CASSELETNQPQHF.